A single sample gave rise to the 31 T cell receptor beta chains below, sequenced in a study of regulatory T cells in long-lasting Graves disease. Regarding time point: newly diagnosed GD, antithyroid drugs for less than 3 months. With RNA extracted from PBMCs as input, the TCR library was made. With iRepertoire HTBI primers and Arm-PCR of CDR3 regions, TCR beta libraries were built. MiXCR, applied by TCRdb to the multiplex PCR reads, yields one record per CDR3 protein. Of 350,000 to 450,000 distinct CDR3 sequences in the sample, approximately 15% were seen once. These data are also associated with another study on T cells in Graves' hyperthyroidism and ophthalmopathy.

The material was peripheral blood mononuclear cells (PBMCs), obtained at new diagnosis, from a patient treated with antithyroid drugs. The receptors originated from a woman between 40 and 55 years old with Graves disease.

V is TRBV2 and J is TRBJ1-6, with TRBD1 as a possible D gene (5 bases). Germline V gene data show CDR1 as SNHLY and CDR2 as FYNNEI. V was clipped by 6 bases and J by 9 bases, with 12 bases between them. The CDR3 totals 13 residues. The CDR3 DNA follows: TGTGCCAGCAGGAGCCAGCAGGGTTCACCCCTCCACTTT. Its translation: CASRSQQGSPLHF.

The chain uses TRBV12-3 or TRBV12-4 and TRBJ2-4, with D uncertain. V was pared by 2 bases and J by 1 base, with 6 bases between. The CDR3 totals 14 residues. The CDR3 region is CASSLSAAKNIQYF. In DNA form, the CDR3 reads TGTGCCAGCAGTTTAAGTGCGGCCAAAAACATTCAGTACTTC.

As concerns this clonotype: A read error is likely here: a far larger clone is one base away. The chain couples TRBV12-3 or TRBV12-4 to TRBJ2-1, with no clear D. CDR3 size: 14 residues. The CDR3 DNA reads TGTGCCAGCAGTTCACCTTGGGTCTTGGAGACCCGGTACTTC. Its translation: CASSSPWVLETRYF.

This clonotype has a count of ten or more. The chain joins TRBV11-2 to TRBJ2-7; the D gene could be TRBD1 or TRBD2 (5 bases each). The CDR3 is 15 amino acids. Trimming removed 1 base from V and 3 bases from J, with 13 bases in between. CDR1 SGHAT and CDR2 FQNNGV come from the germline V gene. CDR3 in amino acids: CASSLGGASDYEQYF. CDR3 DNA sequence: TGTGCCAGCAGCTTAGGAGGGGCTAGTGACTACGAGCAGTACTTC. Based on the CDR3 plus reference TRBV11-2 and TRBJ2-7, the full variable domain is EAGVAQSPRYKIIEKRQSVAFWCNPISGHATLYWYQQILGQGPKLLIQFQNNGVVDDSQLPKDRFSAERLKGVDSTLKIQPAKLEDSAVYLCASSLGGASDYEQYFGPGTRLTVT.

This clonotype was picked up many times. The J gene is TRBJ1-1, the V gene TRBV19; D is undetermined. The germline CDR1 and CDR2 sequences are LNHDA and SQIVND (reference sequence). The CDR3 spans 14 residues. The V end lost 1 base, the J end lost 5 bases, and 11 bases lay between the germline ends. Here the CDR3 reads CASSIVYGWTEAFF. The CDR3 coding sequence is TGTGCCAGTAGTATAGTATATGGGTGGACTGAAGCTTTCTTT.

This clonotype was counted many times. J is TRBJ1-1 and V is TRBV11-2; D is ambiguous. Trimming stripped 6 bases from V and 1 base from J, with 12 bases between. The germline CDR1 and CDR2 sequences are SGHAT and FQNNGV. This CDR3 has 14 amino acids. CDR3 coding DNA: TGTGCCAGCAGTAAGAATCTGCAGAACACTGAAGCTTTCTTT. Translation gives CASSKNLQNTEAFF.

This clonotype came up many times. V is TRBV2 and J is TRBJ2-2; D unclear. CDR3 size: 13 residues. CDR1 SNHLY and CDR2 FYNNEI come from the germline V gene. V gave up 4 bases and J gave up 7 bases, with 10 bases separating them. CDR3 loop: CASSASPVGELFF. As DNA, the CDR3 is TGTGCCAGCAGTGCCTCCCCAGTCGGGGAGCTGTTTTTT.

This clonotype was recorded many times. The chain couples TRBV30 to TRBJ1-6; 8 bases map to TRBD1. CDR1 and CDR2 from the germline V gene are GTSNPN and SVGIG (reference sequence). With V trimmed by 5 bases and J by 6 bases, 6 bases remained unmatched. The CDR3 runs to 14 residues. CDR3 protein: CAWLPDRGNSPLHF. The DNA for the CDR3 is TGTGCCTGGTTACCTGACAGGGGTAATTCACCCCTCCACTTT.

This clonotype appeared many times. The V and J genes are TRBV12-3 or TRBV12-4 and TRBJ2-1, with 10 bases identical to TRBD1. Trimming took 3 bases from V and 15 from J; bases not matched to a gene: 11. The CDR3 runs to 14 residues. CDR3: CASSLGGTGAHMFF. In nucleotides, the CDR3 is TGTGCCAGCAGTTTGGGTGGGACAGGGGCCCATATGTTCTTC.

The gene calls are TRBV11-2 and TRBJ1-1; 10 bases are shared with TRBD1. Germline V lookup: CDR1 SGHAT, CDR2 FQNNGV. The CDR3 sequence is 16 residues long. J lost 1 base, V lost 5 bases, and 7 bases had no gene match. The CDR3 DNA reads TGTGCCAGCAGCCGTCATGGGGACAGGGGGAACACTGAAGCTTTCTTT. It codes for CASSRHGDRGNTEAFF.

At least ten counts were recorded for this clonotype. The rearrangement joins TRBV7-3 to TRBJ2-4; 7 bases are a match to TRBD1. This CDR3 spans 13 amino acids. The V and J ends lost 4 bases and 6 bases, in that order; junction bases with no gene match: 3. Germline CDR1 SGHTA, CDR2 FQGTGA. CDR3 in amino acids: CASSSRQGNIQYF. The DNA of the CDR3 is TGTGCCAGCAGCTCACGACAGGGAAACATTCAGTACTTC.

In this sample, this clonotype turned up many times. The chain recombines TRBV6-5 with TRBJ2-5; D remains ambiguous. Germline V gene lookup returns CDR1 MNHEY and CDR2 SVGAGI. V shed 4 bases and J shed 2 bases, with 14 bases lying between them. CDR3 length: 15 residues. CDR3 coding DNA: TGTGCCAGCAGTTCGGGCCCTGCGGAGCAAGAGACCCAGTACTTC. It codes for CASSSGPAEQETQYF.

The chain uses TRBV5-1 and TRBJ2-1, with unresolved D. Trimming took 6 bases from V and 5 from J, leaving 6 bases between them. Germline V gene data show CDR1 as SGHRS and CDR2 as YFSETQ. This CDR3 region has 11 residues. CDR3 in DNA: TGCGCCAGCAACACCGACAATGAGCAGTTCTTC. Encoded protein: CASNTDNEQFF.

The V call is TRBV18, the J call TRBJ1-5, with D uncertain. Germline V gene sequence: CDR1 KGHSH, CDR2 LQKENI. V dropped 5 bases and J dropped 8 bases, with 13 bases sitting between them. The CDR3 spans 13 residues. The CDR3: CASSSTAGEPQHF. CDR3 in DNA: TGTGCCAGCTCAAGTACCGCCGGGGAGCCCCAGCATTTT.

On this clonotype itself: Since a much larger clone is just one base distant, this may be a read error. The chain uses TRBV2 and TRBJ2-5, with 7 bases matching TRBD2. Trimming at V came to 6 bases and at J to 5 bases, leaving 12 bases not matched to a gene. The CDR3 has 15 residues. The germline gives CDR1 SNHLY, CDR2 FYNNEI. The DNA of the CDR3 is TGTGCCAGCAGCCCACCAGCGCGGGAGTTGGAGACCCAGTACTTC. It translates to CASSPPARELETQYF.

This clonotype was seen a handful of times. This chain links TRBV13 with TRBJ2-1; 7 bases agree with TRBD2. V was pared by 5 bases and J by 9 bases, with 19 bases of the junction left unmatched. The V gene's germline CDR1 is PRHDT and CDR2 FYEKMQ (reference sequence). This CDR3 has 17 residues. DNA for the CDR3: TGTGCCAGCAGCCCCCCGGGTAGCGGGTTGGAGCATGGTGAGCAGTTCTTC. It yields the protein CASSPPGSGLEHGEQFF.

At least ten counts were recorded for this clonotype. J is TRBJ1-5 and V is TRBV6-1, with 7 bases fitting TRBD1. The CDR3 spans 14 residues. The V segment lost 6 bases and the J segment 8 bases; nucleotides outside the gene matches: 10. CDR1 is MNHNS and CDR2 is SASEGT in the germline V gene. CDR3 region: CASRNRQGWEPQHF. CDR3 bases: TGTGCCAGCAGAAACCGACAGGGTTGGGAGCCCCAGCATTTT.

The table lists this clonotype with a few counts. J is TRBJ2-7 and V is TRBV18; 8 bases agree with TRBD2. The CDR3 spans 16 residues. From germline, CDR1 is KGHSH and CDR2 LQKENI. J lost 2 bases, V lost 3 bases, and 9 bases had no gene match. The CDR3 sequence: CASSPGLVAGPYEQYF. DNA for the CDR3: TGTGCCAGCTCACCGGGATTGGTAGCGGGACCCTACGAGCAGTACTTC. The full variable domain, with the rest looked up from reference TRBV18 and TRBJ2-7, is NAGVMQNPRHLVRRRGQEARLRCSPMKGHSHVYWYRQLPEEGLKFMVYLQKENIIDESGMPKERFSAEFPKEGPSILRIQQVVRGDSAAYFCASSPGLVAGPYEQYFGPGTRLTVT.

This clonotype was counted only a few times. The J gene is TRBJ2-7, the V gene TRBV30, with TRBD2 matching 10 bases. The V segment lost 5 bases and the J segment 7 bases; nucleotides outside the gene matches: 11. CDR3 length: 14 amino acids. From germline, CDR1 is GTSNPN and CDR2 SVGIG (reference sequence). The CDR3 here is CAWDLAGGLEEQYF. The CDR3, as DNA: TGTGCCTGGGACTTAGCGGGAGGACTCGAGGAGCAGTACTTC.

This clonotype showed up many times. CDR3 DNA: TGCAGTGCTAGAGATTACAGGCAACTCTCCTACGAGCAGTACTTC. It codes for CSARDYRQLSYEQYF. The chain joins TRBV20-1 to TRBJ2-7, with a possible D match to TRBD1 (5 bases). Trimming removed 0 bases at V and 0 bases at J, with 12 bases between. This CDR3 region has 15 residues. Germline V CDR1 and CDR2: DFQATT, SNEGSKA (reference sequence).

About this clonotype: This sequence may be a read error, since a much larger clone differs from it by one base. This rearrangement joins TRBV3-1 to TRBJ1-2; D is unresolved. V was pared by 0 bases and J by 4 bases, with 12 bases between. CDR1 and CDR2 from the germline V gene are LGHDT and YNNKEL (reference sequence). The CDR3 consists of 15 residues. The CDR3 reads CASSQDEEDFYGYTF. For the CDR3, the DNA is TGTGCCAGCAGCCAAGATGAGGAGGACTTCTATGGCTACACCTTC.

This clonotype was counted ten times or more. The chain has TRBV2 and TRBJ1-6, with D hard to call. Germline V gene sequence: CDR1 SNHLY, CDR2 FYNNEI. The CDR3 runs 13 residues. The V end lost 5 bases, the J end lost 9 bases, and 11 bases lay between the germline ends. For the CDR3, the DNA is TGTGCCAGCAGTCCGTTTTCAGGTTCACCCCTCCACTTT. Protein sequence: CASSPFSGSPLHF.

In its sample, this clonotype was seen many times. The V gene is TRBV6-5, the J gene TRBJ1-1, with unresolved D. The CDR3 extends over 11 amino acids. CDR1 and CDR2 (germline): MNHEY, SVGAGI. The V end was cut by 2 bases, the J end by 8 bases, with 6 bases between. The CDR3 bases are TGTGCCAGCAGTTACGGAGGGGAAGCTTTCTTT. Protein: CASSYGGEAFF.

The gene calls are TRBV28 and TRBJ2-7; D is possibly TRBD1 (5 bases). This CDR3 contains 14 residues. The germline V gene encodes CDR1 MDHEN and CDR2 SYDVKM. Trimming stripped 3 bases from V and 2 bases from J, with 11 bases between. This CDR3 is CASSFDRLAYEQYF. The CDR3 DNA reads TGTGCCAGCAGTTTTGACAGACTCGCCTACGAGCAGTACTTC.

This clonotype appeared a few times. A read error may be the cause here, since a much bigger clone is one base away. No conserved phenylalanine or tryptophan is present at the end of the CDR3, so a read error is the likely explanation. The chain couples TRBV27 to TRBJ2-7; 8 nucleotides agree with TRBD2. Per germline, CDR1 MNHEY and CDR2 SMNVEV (reference sequence). The CDR3 has 15 amino acids. Unmatched junction bases numbered 8, after V lost 5 bases and J lost 2 bases. CDR3 loop: CASSPAAGVTYEQYS. In nucleotides, the CDR3 is TGTGCCAGCAGTCCAGCAGCGGGAGTCACCTACGAGCAGTACTCC.

This clonotype was observed a few times. The rearrangement joins TRBV10-1 to TRBJ2-2, with D possibly being TRBD2 (5 bases). CDR3 length: 13 residues. Germline loops: CDR1 WNHNN, CDR2 SYGVQD (reference sequence). Trimming removed 4 bases from V and 5 bases from J, with 8 bases in between. The CDR3 loop reads CASSVLATGELFF. The CDR3 coding sequence is TGCGCCAGCAGTGTATTAGCGACCGGGGAGCTGTTTTTT.

In this sample, this clonotype turned up a few times. The chain couples TRBV7-9 to TRBJ2-3; 10 positions match TRBD2. This CDR3 is 18 amino acids long. V dropped 0 bases and J dropped 0; count of bases not matched to a gene: 6. Germline V gives CDR1 SEHNR, CDR2 FQNEAQ (reference sequence). Here the CDR3 reads CASSLAAGGPVSTDTQYF. CDR3 nucleotide sequence: TGTGCCAGCAGCTTAGCAGCGGGAGGGCCTGTTAGCACAGATACGCAGTATTTT.

The CDR3 bases are TGTGCCAGCAGTTTTCATTCTGGTGGACTAGCGGGTTCTTTCGGGGGGAACACCGGGGAGCTGTTTTTT. Translating it yields CASSFHSGGLAGSFGGNTGELFF. This chain connects TRBV28 to TRBJ2-2; 11 bases map to TRBD2. The CDR3 extends over 23 amino acids. Per the germline V gene, CDR1 is MDHEN and CDR2 is SYDVKM. The V gene end was trimmed by 3 bases and the J gene end by 1 base; junction bases not matched to a gene: 22.

CDR3 loop: CSARRTGRDTIYF. In nucleotides, the CDR3 is TGCAGTGCTAGACGTACCGGGAGGGACACCATATATTTT. The chain employs TRBV20-1 and TRBJ1-3; the D is unclear. Deletions cut 2 bases from V and 8 bases from J, with 13 bases between. The CDR3 totals 13 residues. CDR1 and CDR2 (germline): DFQATT, SNEGSKA (reference sequence).

The chain joins TRBV28 to TRBJ2-7; D is perhaps TRBD1 or TRBD2 (5 bases each). Trimming pared 4 bases from V and 0 bases from J, leaving 13 bases between. Germline-derived CDR1 and CDR2 are MDHEN and SYDVKM. The CDR3 is 15 amino acids. Here the CDR3 DNA reads TGTGCCAGCAGTTCCCCCAGGGAGAGCTCCTACGAGCAGTACTTC. It is translated as CASSSPRESSYEQYF.

This clonotype was detected a few times. The chain couples TRBV29-1 to TRBJ1-1; D call uncertain. Per the germline V gene, CDR1 is SQVTM and CDR2 is ANQGSEA. This CDR3 region has 10 residues. Trimming removed 6 bases from V and 5 bases from J, with 7 bases in between. This CDR3 reads CSVGVTEAFF. The CDR3, as DNA: TGCAGCGTAGGAGTTACTGAAGCTTTCTTT.